This T cell receptor beta chain originates from a study of cytotoxic CD8 clonotypes in ibrutinib-treated CLL. Background on the study: The subjects consisted of around eleven relapsed/refractory and some 14 treatment-naive individuals, with around 17 IGHV unmutated. Collecting the response samples happened after a median 12 months of treatment, with a range of 6 to 36.

This clone was picked up a small number of times. The antigen remains undetermined. Targeted sequencing depth ranged from 1 in 200,000 to 1 in 1 million T cells. Profiling relied on immunoSEQ multiplex PCR, and the TCRdb table lists in-frame clones only, not all of them. The table lists about 45,000 clones, 60% to 75% of them singletons. Germline CDR1 reads MNHNS; CDR2 reads SASEGT. Trimming took 5 bases from V and 0 from J, leaving 4 bases between them. The length of the CDR3 is 12 residues. General study results and limits: Public clonotypes showed up rarely, and on treatment they shrank or held steady.

Sequenced here: PBMCs, sampled after 12 months of ibrutinib treatment. This TCR derives from a human donor with chronic lymphocytic leukemia. The chain combines TRBV6-1 with TRBJ1-2, with D uncertain. CDR3 nucleotide sequence: TGTGCCAGCAGTCTATCTAACTATGGCTACACCTTC. Its translation is CASSLSNYGYTF.